This T cell receptor (beta chain) comes out of a study of spatial heterogeneity in lung cancer. Germline CDR1 SGHNT, CDR2 YENEEA. The germline V and J ends were trimmed by 5 bases and 2 bases, with 10 bases remaining between them. This CDR3 is 13 amino acids long. Time point meaning: sample taken at primary tumor resection. From tumor, nontumor lung or frozen PBMC, whole RNA was taken unsorted for sequencing. There were 72 donors, all of them untreated patients with early-stage non-small cell lung cancer. TCRdb re-analysed the 5' RACE reads in MiXCR, keeping a single row per CDR3 protein. This sample has about 4,400 distinct CDR3 sequences, with 34% found just once. About this clonotype: This beta chain lies outside the target of a library built for alpha chains; its clone size means little.

The rearrangement links TRBV11-3 to TRBJ2-7; D may be TRBD2 (6 bases). The sequencing used PBMCs, collected at surgery. The clonotype originates from a male donor with early-stage non-small cell lung cancer. The CDR3 DNA is TGTGCCAGCAGCCAGGACTATACCTACGAGCAGTACTTC. Its translation is CASSQDYTYEQYF.